This record covers a single TCR beta chain. Germline lookup yields CDR1 SGHDT and CDR2 YYEEEE. The trim removed 4 bases at V and 9 bases at J, leaving 17 bases unmatched. The CDR3 has 17 amino acids. This sample is drawn from a study of blood T cell repertoires in COVID-19. Sequencing was performed with immunoSEQ multiplex PCR; in TCRdb, only in-frame clones are kept and a portion is missing. The sample holds fewer than 450,000 clones; approximately 88% are singletons and the top ten take around 13%. The sequenced material came from peripheral blood. The V gene is TRBV5-6, the J gene TRBJ2-1; 9 bases are a match to TRBD2. The sequence was obtained from a woman aged 50 to 60 with COVID-19, enrolled during active disease. The CDR3 sequence is CASSKPLGLAFVTEQFF. Here the CDR3 DNA reads TGTGCCAGCAGCAAACCCCTGGGACTAGCCTTCGTCACTGAGCAGTTCTTC.